This T cell receptor (beta chain) was documented in a study of early T cells in non-severe SARS-CoV-2 infection (dated by TCRdb to 2020 to 2022). Notes on the research overall: Bulk RNA from unsorted whole blood was used for TCR sequencing, so alpha and beta chains could not be paired. What the research found in general, with its limitations: VDJdb matching was skewed toward anti-spike CD8 responses and likely underestimated virus-specific expansions, missing private and CD4 specificities.

In its sample, this clonotype was seen many times. No antigen is known for it. No much larger clone is present one base from it, and per-base qualities are unavailable. Libraries came from 5' RACE. Reads for this sample came from a NextSeq 500. The TCR library protocol attached unique molecular identifiers to individual cDNA molecules to correct for sequencing error and PCR bias. Sequencing covered both TCR alpha and beta chains, and within each sample the abundances of alpha and beta sequences were tightly co-correlated. The source study handled its data this way. Decombinator V4 was used to annotate the V gene, J gene and CDR3 of the TCR sequences. TCRs were defined as expanded if a significant change between any two time points was detected under a Poisson model with p below 0.0001. TCR abundances were normalised to the total number of TCRs sequenced in each sample and reported as counts per million. TRAV1-2 paired with TRAJ12, TRAJ20 or TRAJ33 defined MAIT TCRs, while TRAV10 paired with TRAJ18 defined iNKT TCRs. VDJdb, accessed on 1 November 2021, was searched for TCRs annotated for CMV, EBV and SARS-CoV-2, and TCRs annotated for more than one antigen were excluded. The public reads were run again by TCRdb, first through fastp at Q25 and then through MiXCR, and only productive beta chains were kept. Every CDR3 protein is listed once, alongside the most common genes and DNA of its rows. The V and J calls, along with clone size, are taken from TCRdb and not from the paper's own processing. This sample lists tens of thousands of distinct CDR3 sequences; roughly 9% were detected once. About 3.9% of the sample is held by the ten biggest clonotypes.

Set within a cohort of healthcare workers in London, UK, this nested case-control study involved weekly PCR testing of nasopharyngeal swabs along with blood sampling. Between 23 and 31 March 2020, the week of the UK lockdown, healthcare workers were enrolled and then followed up weekly for as long as 16 weeks. The V end loses 4 bases and the J end loses 2 bases, and a stretch of 21 bases separates them. CDR1 and CDR2, looked up from the germline V gene, are SGHNT and YENEEA. Its CDR3 holds 17 amino acids, cysteine through phenylalanine. Solely the CDR3 DNA is kept, with 51 bases framed from the first base.

The V and J segments used are TRBV11-3 and TRBJ2-7; the D gene remains uncertain. The clonotype originates from an adult who was a healthcare worker with PCR-confirmed SARS-CoV-2 infection or an uninfected control (not recorded which). The specimen was whole blood, collected at baseline. The nucleotide sequence reads TGTGCCAGCAGCTCCCCCCCTAGGCAGCTCTTTCCCTACGAGCAGTACTTC. Its protein product is CASSSPPRQLFPYEQYF.